This T cell receptor (beta chain) was captured by sequencing in a study of cytomegalovirus exposure and HLA in healthy donors (dated by TCRdb to about 2017). About the study as a whole: In an earlier analysis of some 610 of the donors, less than 350 Gb of sequence data and 90 million to 130 million unique TCR beta sequences from about 179 million T cells were reported. Rather than using new phenotypic data, the later analysis identified candidate immune exposures from TCR beta sequences and from how often those sequences occurred across donors. The study aimed to test whether signatures of past pathogen exposure could be identified by cataloging public T cell receptors. Approximately 300 gigabases of sequencing data and roughly 81 million unique TCR sequences made up an early release that covered around 640 HLA-typed donors. A separate validation cohort of approximately 130 different subjects was used in addition to the roughly 670-subject first cohort. Every repertoire in the discovery cohort had been generated on one and the same sequencing platform. Among 350 to 400 genotyped donors of the cohort, an average of roughly 240,000 unique TCR beta nucleotide sequences were sequenced per donor, roughly a sixth of them non-productive. The genetic ancestry cluster associated with self-reported Caucasian donors included about 81% of the approximately 400 genotyped donors. About five DR-DQ haplotypes were treated as single units for association and clustering because of strong linkage in the cohort. Both class I and class II loci were covered by HLA typing, at four-digit resolution. A later analysis re-examined previously published TCR beta repertoires from several hundred donors and added high-resolution HLA genotyping to investigate patterns of TCR occurrence. High-throughput TCR immunosequencing, statistical association of individual TCRs with disease status, and machine learning were combined to predict cytomegalovirus infection status. Alongside the repertoire data, information on donor age, sex, ethnicity and CMV serostatus was compiled. In a later genetic analysis, genome-wide SNP genotypes for about three fifths of the 666 donors were used, and that subset was treated as a discovery cohort. An earlier analysis of about 600 of the donors used high-throughput TCR beta sequencing to judge whether each TCR beta V gene segment behaved as functional or pseudogenic. Using immunosequencing, the study profiled T cell repertoires from 666 subjects and related those repertoires to cytomegalovirus serostatus. Typing coverage differed by locus: A, B, C, DRB1 and DQB1 were typed in roughly 620-630 donors, DQA1 in 522, DPA1 in roughly 590, and DPB1 in just under 490. What the research found in general, with its limitations: In a later genetic analysis, fewer N-insertions in productive TCRs were reported among donors in an Asian-associated ancestry cluster than the roughly 700-donor mean. A cluster of highly shared sequence variants was judged likely to be a technical artifact of the sequencing pipeline. The 87-base-pair reads could not distinguish some IMGT-functional V segments, including TRBV6-2 and TRBV6-3, so those segments were excluded. Specific HLA alleles were associated with some 15,000 TCR beta sequences at a false discovery rate of 0.05 in a later analysis. In a later analysis, the rate of TCR association differed among HLA loci, with DRB1 alleles having the most associated TCRs and HLA-C alleles having the fewest. The authors suggested that the approach could potentially be extended to other disease states and immunological phenotypes. Several of the top co-occurrence clusters appeared to be linked to parvovirus B19, influenza, CMV and Epstein-Barr virus, according to a later analysis. Roughly uniform sequencing depth across donors was assumed in presence/absence analyses, although this assumption may not hold. Assigning TCR associations to individual alleles was difficult when HLA alleles, especially DR and DQ, strongly co-occurred. In the study, some 180 TCR beta chains were listed as associated with cytomegalovirus. According to a later analysis, most CMV-associated TCR beta chains appeared to be HLA-restricted, and the HLA associations seemed to be driven largely by CMV exposure. In vitro tests confirmed that three of the cytomegalovirus-associated TCR beta chains recognize cytomegalovirus antigens. In both the original and validation cohorts, the classifier was reported to diagnose cytomegalovirus status with high specificity and sensitivity. The only immune exposure information available for the cohort was CMV serostatus. Because HLA typing was missing for some donors at each locus, association tests included only the typed subset. In an earlier analysis of more than 500 of the donors, most TCR beta V segments appeared in productive rearrangements about 90% or about 30% of the time, broadly matching IMGT annotations. Correlated functional status among segregating V segments might be attributable to linkage disequilibrium, but an unknown experimental factor could not be ruled out. A further reported finding was that TCR beta sequences accurately predicted the HLA-A and HLA-B alleles for most subjects in the first cohort. A later genetic analysis associated a missense DCLRE1C variant with V-gene and J-gene trimming of TCR beta chains, and an independent cohort replicated the association. In this cohort, only TCR beta chains were sequenced, and detectable features were limited by the absence of alpha or paired-chain data. In a later analysis, HLA-associated TCR beta chains showed more clonal expansion and lower generation probabilities than non-associated chains that were equally common. The earlier analysis of fewer than 750 of the donors excluded roughly 16 rarely observed V segments, including chromosome 9 orphons, because counts were too low. While some public TCRs were present in many individuals, most TCR sequences turned up only very rarely across donors.

The cysteine opens and the phenylalanine closes a CDR3 of 13 amino acids. Only the CDR3 portion is preserved as DNA: 39 bases, with reading frame beginning at the first base. Via the germline V gene (reference sequence), CDR1 is GTSNPN and CDR2 SVGIG. Between the V and J ends, shortened by 5 bases and 0 bases respectively, the junction contains 8 bases. In the case of this clone: Its antigen remains unidentified. No much larger clone exists at a distance of one base, and base qualities are not known.

Receptor libraries were prepared by the immunoSEQ multiplex PCR assay. A mixture of 60 forward primers for TCR Vbeta segments and 13 reverse primers for TCR Jbeta segments was used in the multiplex PCR. The CDR3 region of rearranged TCR beta genes was amplified from genomic DNA with a multiplex PCR assay. On the Illumina HiSeq System, the amplified TCR beta libraries were sequenced as 87-base-pair reads. The original pipeline was this. A later analysis counted approximately 84 million unique TCR beta chains across the 690 or so repertoires, and approximately 11 million of these chains were shared by at least two donors. To remove PCR and sequencing errors, raw reads were error-corrected and collapsed into unique sequences using a nearest-neighbor algorithm that merged closely related sequences. CDR3 sequences were aligned to IMGT reference sequences to assign V, D and J gene segments. For a sequence to be retained, a match of at least six nucleotides was required to both a V gene segment and a J gene segment. A rearrangement counted as productive if the CDR3 had no stop codons and remained in frame with V and J, and every other rearrangement counted as non-productive. CDR3 was defined according to IMGT convention as the region running from the second conserved V-encoded cysteine to the conserved J-encoded phenylalanine. Sequences without an unambiguous match to a single V gene segment were excluded from the earlier analysis of a few hundred of the donors. An earlier analysis of several hundred of the donors called V segments functional above 56.7% productive rearrangements and segregating when the between-donor standard deviation exceeded 5%. A statistical classification framework was developed to diagnose cytomegalovirus status using the catalog of TCR beta chain sequences. V and J gene assignment, in a later analysis, came from comparing TCR nucleotide sequences with IMGT/GENE-DB human TR gene sequences. In a later analysis, CDR3 sequences and most-parsimonious VDJ recombination scenarios were assigned using the TCRdist pipeline. In a later analysis, every TCR beta chain was defined by the combination of its CDR3 amino acid sequence and its V-gene family, and reads without a unique V-gene family were dropped. A later analysis removed 500 to 650 highly shared, low-generation-probability nucleotide sequences to deal with suspected cross-contamination and a sequencing artifact. A later analysis calculated a clonal expansion index for each public chain from normalized within-repertoire ranks of inferred template counts. Generation probabilities in a later analysis came from a VDJ recombination model fitted to out-of-frame rearrangements, and those results were checked against IGoR. Hypergeometric tests were used in a later analysis to score TCR-TCR, TCR-HLA and TCR-CMV co-occurrence, with a repertoire-size bias correction applied to the TCR pairs. A later analysis estimated false discovery rates by permuting HLA or CMV assignments 20 times. In a later analysis, co-occurring TCRs were grouped using DBSCAN, and TCRdist sequence similarity was added for clustering within HLA-allele-positive subsets. For co-occurrence clustering, repertoires with fewer than 30,000 or more than 120,000 public chains were excluded, along with several repertoires with anomalous nucleotide sharing. Sourced from immuneACCESS, this table was stored by TCRdb with only in-frame sequences that have V and J called. A share of the clones is absent; for the studies checked, an unresolved V gene accounts for under half, and the remainder has no known explanation. The D gene and trimming were derived from the DNA, and the V and J assignments and clone size from that table. The sample table holds about 77,000 clones, of which around 84% were seen once. The ten top clones hold 3.5% to 5.5% of the sample.

The cohort was made up of 666 healthy bone marrow donors. At the time of sampling, every cohort member was nominally healthy, though immune exposures that went unrecorded were likely present. The donor was CMV seronegative and belonged to the group of several hundred seronegative cohort members. A peripheral blood sample was collected from each donor, and TCR beta sequencing was performed on peripheral blood mononuclear cells. The Qiagen DNeasy Blood Extraction Kit was used to extract genomic DNA from the blood cell samples. The V gene is TRBV30 and the J gene is TRBJ2-1, with the D segment identity uncertain. The sample consisted of PBMCs. The source of this sequence is a man aged 40-49 years in good health and CMV-seronegative. Here is the DNA: TGTGCCTGGGGCACCACCTCCTACAATGAGCAGTTCTTC. It is translated as CAWGTTSYNEQFF.